One and the same sample provided the 24 T cell receptor beta chains below, sequenced in a study of cytomegalovirus exposure and HLA in healthy donors. This PCR relied on a set of 60 Vbeta primers and 13 Jbeta primers. Only in-frame clones appear in the TCRdb table, and some are missing; sequencing was by immunoSEQ multiplex PCR. In the table there are 190,000 or so clones, about four fifths of which are singletons. Sequencing was carried out using PBMCs. These receptors originate from a male donor in good health and CMV-seropositive.

V and J are TRBV5-6 and TRBJ2-1; 8 nucleotides line up with TRBD1. This CDR3 is 13 amino acids long. Germline CDR1 and CDR2: SGHDT and YYEEEE. The junction had 4 bases not matched to a gene; V was cut back by 2 bases and J by 9 bases. CDR3 sequence: CASSFQGAPEQFF. CDR3 in DNA: TGTGCCAGCAGCTTTCAGGGGGCCCCTGAGCAGTTCTTC.

The V gene is TRBV5-1, the J gene TRBJ1-4; D is undetermined. V shed 0 bases and J shed 5 bases, with 8 bases lying between them. CDR1 and CDR2 (germline): SGHRS, YFSETQ. The length of the CDR3 is 14 residues. The CDR3 DNA reads as TGCGCCAGCAGCTTGGGAGGCCAGAATGAAAAACTGTTTTTT. It encodes CASSLGGQNEKLFF. The full variable domain, rest sourced from reference TRBV5-1 and TRBJ1-4, is KAGVTQTPRYLIKTRGQQVTLSCSPISGHRSVSWYQQTPGQGLQFLFEYFSETQRNKGNFPGRFSGRQFSNSRSEMNVSTLELGDSALYLCASSLGGQNEKLFFGSGTQLSVL.

This chain connects TRBV6-5 to TRBJ2-4, with D possibly being TRBD1 (5 bases). This CDR3 has 12 residues. V gave up 6 bases and J gave up 6 bases, with 9 bases separating them. Germline V lookup: CDR1 MNHEY, CDR2 SVGAGI. CDR3 loop: CASSDSLNIQYF. Written as DNA, the CDR3 is TGTGCCAGCAGCGACAGCTTAAACATTCAGTACTTC.

The genes are TRBV4-2 and TRBJ2-6, with D unclear. Deletions cut 1 base from V and 4 bases from J, with 8 bases between. Per germline, CDR1 LGHNA and CDR2 YNFKEQ. This CDR3 spans 15 amino acids. This CDR3 reads CASSQAATGANVLTF. In DNA, the CDR3 is TGTGCCAGCAGCCAAGCAGCGACGGGGGCCAACGTCCTGACTTTC.

This rearrangement joins TRBV2 to TRBJ2-7; 13 positions match TRBD2. This CDR3 has 15 residues. V gave up 7 bases and J gave up 7 bases; unmatched junction bases: 10. Germline-derived CDR1 and CDR2 are SNHLY and FYNNEI. The DNA for the CDR3 is TGTGCCAGCACGCCCGGACTAGCGGGAGCAGAGGAGCAGTACTTC. This codes for CASTPGLAGAEEQYF.

CDR3 nucleotide sequence: TGCGCCAGCAGCTTATCCCCCGGGACAGCCTCCTACGAGCAGTACTTC. It codes for CASSLSPGTASYEQYF. The chain couples TRBV5-1 to TRBJ2-7; 7 bases agree with TRBD1. Germline V gene sequence: CDR1 SGHRS, CDR2 YFSETQ. The CDR3 runs to 16 residues. J lost 0 bases, V lost 2 bases, and 8 bases had no gene match.

CDR3 sequence: CASSPGTGSNQPQHF. The CDR3 DNA sequence: TGTGCCAGCAGTCCCGGGACAGGAAGCAATCAGCCCCAGCATTTT. V usage is TRBV27 and J usage is TRBJ1-5; 8 nucleotides align to TRBD1. Germline assignment: CDR1 MNHEY and CDR2 SMNVEV (reference sequence). V was clipped by 5 bases and J by 1 base; unmatched bases: 4. This CDR3 has 15 amino acids.

The V and J genes are TRBV7-8 and TRBJ1-2, with D uncertain. CDR3 size: 14 residues. The germline V and J ends were trimmed by 8 bases and 8 bases, with 21 bases remaining between them. Germline V lookup: CDR1 SGHVS, CDR2 FQNEAQ. The CDR3 here is CASRSSAGYGGYTF. The CDR3 DNA sequence: TGTGCCAGCCGGAGTAGTGCGGGCTATGGCGGCTACACCTTC. The variable domain in full, completed from reference TRBV7-8 and TRBJ1-2, reads GAGVSQSPRYKVAKRGQDVALRCDPISGHVSLFWYQQALGQGPEFLTYFQNEAQLDKSGLPSDRFFAERPEGSVSTLKIQRTQQEDSAVYLCASRSSAGYGGYTFGSGTRLTVV.

The chain couples TRBV5-1 to TRBJ2-5, with a tentative D call TRBD1 (6 bases). CDR3 length equals 15 residues. Trimming shortened V by 1 base and J by 2 bases, and 12 bases separated the two germline ends. Germline CDR1 and CDR2: SGHRS and YFSETQ. DNA for the CDR3: TGCGCCAGCAGCTTGTATCGGACAGAGCAAGAGACCCAGTACTTC. Translating it yields CASSLYRTEQETQYF. Full variable domain (remainder filled in from reference TRBV5-1 and TRBJ2-5): KAGVTQTPRYLIKTRGQQVTLSCSPISGHRSVSWYQQTPGQGLQFLFEYFSETQRNKGNFPGRFSGRQFSNSRSEMNVSTLELGDSALYLCASSLYRTEQETQYFGPGTRLLVL.

This clone was detected only a few times. V is TRBV29-1 and J is TRBJ2-1, with D perhaps TRBD2 (5 bases). This CDR3 has 14 amino acids. The V and J ends lost 7 bases and 5 bases respectively, with 18 bases between them. Germline V gives CDR1 SQVTM, CDR2 ANQGSEA. The CDR3 DNA reads as TGCAGCGCAGACGAGCGGCTGCTAGACAATGAGCAGTTCTTC. Translation gives CSADERLLDNEQFF.

The chain uses TRBV11-2 and TRBJ1-2; 7 bases fit TRBD1. The V segment lost 0 bases and the J segment 7 bases; nucleotides outside the gene matches: 8. In germline, CDR1 is SGHAT, CDR2 FQNNGV. The CDR3 totals 15 residues. Here the CDR3 DNA reads TGTGCCAGCAGCTTAGATCAAGGGGGCTTCTCTGGCTACACCTTC. It translates to CASSLDQGGFSGYTF.

The chain combines TRBV5-1 with TRBJ2-6, with a tentative D call TRBD1 (5 bases). CDR1 is SGHRS and CDR2 is YFSETQ in the germline V gene. This CDR3 is 15 amino acids long. Trimming left V 9 bases short and J 0 bases short, with 13 bases between. The CDR3: CATGQGVSGANVLTF. The CDR3 nucleotides read TGCGCCACAGGGCAGGGTGTCTCTGGGGCCAACGTCCTGACTTTC.

This chain links TRBV30 with TRBJ1-5; 7 bases line up with TRBD1. Trimming took 5 bases from V and 3 from J; bases not matched to a gene: 4. Germline-derived CDR1 and CDR2 are GTSNPN and SVGIG (reference sequence). This CDR3 has 13 residues. CDR3 region: CAWSGQLNQPQHF. The CDR3 DNA reads TGTGCCTGGTCGGGACAGCTCAATCAGCCCCAGCATTTT. Together with reference TRBV30 and TRBJ1-5, the CDR3 gives the full variable domain: SQTIHQWPATLVQPVGSPLSLECTVEGTSNPNLYWYRQAAGRGLQLLFYSVGIGQISSEVPQNLSASRPQDRQFILSSKKLLLSDSGFYLCAWSGQLNQPQHFGDGTRLSIL.

This sequence joins TRBV6-5 and TRBJ1-1; 7 bases map to TRBD1. The trim removed 6 bases at V and 0 bases at J, leaving 1 base unmatched. Looked up from germline, CDR1 is MNHEY and CDR2 is SVGAGI. CDR3 length equals 13 residues. CDR3 protein: CASRGQLNTEAFF. The CDR3 coding sequence is TGTGCCAGCAGGGGACAGCTGAACACTGAAGCTTTCTTT.

This rearrangement joins TRBV5-1 to TRBJ2-6; 14 nucleotides agree with TRBD2. V was clipped by 7 bases and J by 2 bases; unmatched bases: 5. Germline CDR1 and CDR2: SGHRS and YFSETQ. CDR3 length equals 17 residues. The CDR3 protein is CASGGTSGRAGANVLTF. The DNA of the CDR3 is TGCGCCAGCGGAGGGACTAGCGGGAGAGCTGGGGCCAACGTCCTGACTTTC. Full variable domain (outside the CDR3, taken from reference TRBV5-1 and TRBJ2-6): KAGVTQTPRYLIKTRGQQVTLSCSPISGHRSVSWYQQTPGQGLQFLFEYFSETQRNKGNFPGRFSGRQFSNSRSEMNVSTLELGDSALYLCASGGTSGRAGANVLTFGAGSRLTVL.

This clone was counted between two and nine times. This rearrangement joins TRBV4-3 to TRBJ1-5; 10 positions agree with TRBD1. The CDR3 is 15 amino acids. Germline V gives CDR1 LGHNA, CDR2 YSLEER. Trimming removed 1 base from V and 5 bases from J; junction bases left unmatched: 2. CDR3 sequence (DNA): TGCGCCAGCAGCCAAGGGACAGGGGGGCATCAGCCCCAGCATTTT. Translation: CASSQGTGGHQPQHF.

V usage is TRBV5-5 and J usage is TRBJ2-5, with D possibly matching TRBD1 (5 bases). CDR1 is SGHKS, CDR2 YYEKEE, per germline (reference sequence). This CDR3 is built from 16 residues. The V end lost 3 bases, the J end lost 4 bases, and 19 bases lay between the germline ends. The CDR3 protein is CASSSAVQGRGETQYF. For the CDR3, the DNA is TGTGCCAGCAGCTCGGCGGTCCAGGGAAGGGGAGAGACCCAGTACTTC.

The chain has TRBV2 and TRBJ2-5; 11 bases match TRBD2. The J segment lost 11 bases and the V segment lost 7 bases, leaving 15 bases of the junction unmatched. The CDR3 totals 15 residues. The germline CDR1 and CDR2 sequences are SNHLY and FYNNEI. The CDR3 here is CASIQELAGVGEQYF. The CDR3 DNA reads as TGTGCCAGCATCCAAGAACTAGCGGGAGTCGGGGAGCAGTACTTC.

The V call is TRBV27, the J call TRBJ1-1; 7 bases agree with TRBD1. Per germline, CDR1 MNHEY and CDR2 SMNVEV (reference sequence). J was trimmed by 7 bases and V by 10 bases; bases with no gene match: 15. The CDR3 consists of 14 residues. The CDR3 loop reads CATFNGGGAGEAFF. The CDR3 coding sequence is TGTGCCACCTTTAACGGAGGGGGCGCAGGTGAAGCTTTCTTT.

The chain joins TRBV6-5 to TRBJ1-1; a weak D match, TRBD1 (6 bases). The CDR3 covers 14 residues. Germline CDR1 MNHEY, CDR2 SVGAGI. V was clipped by 8 bases and J by 3 bases, with 16 bases between them. This chain's CDR3 is CASGEINRDTEAFF. The CDR3 bases are TGTGCCAGCGGAGAAATAAACAGGGACACTGAAGCTTTCTTT.

A word on this clone: At one boundary the junction diverges from the germline segment, which might be a read error. The genes are TRBV7-7 and TRBJ1-1; perhaps TRBD1 as D (5 bases). The germline V gene has CDR1 SSHAT and CDR2 FNYEAQ (reference sequence). The CDR3 covers 17 residues. In nucleotides, the CDR3 is TGTGCTAGCAGCTTAGTGGGGCACTCTGGGGCGGGAACTGAAGCTTTCTTT. Protein sequence: CASSLVGHSGAGTEAFF.

V gene TRBV4-3 combines with J gene TRBJ2-2; 10 bases match TRBD2. With 3 bases clipped from V and 6 bases from J, the junction kept 10 bases outside the gene matches. The CDR3 loop spans 17 amino acids. CDR1 LGHNA and CDR2 YSLEER come from the germline V gene. CDR3 DNA: TGCGCCAGCAGCCAGTGGCTCGGGACTAGCGTCGCCGGGGAGCTGTTTTTT. Amino acid sequence: CASSQWLGTSVAGELFF.

J is TRBJ2-1 and V is TRBV5-1, with a tentative D call TRBD1 (5 bases). Trimming took off 4 bases at V and 2 bases at J, with 16 bases between the two ends. This CDR3 region has 16 residues. Germline V lookup: CDR1 SGHRS, CDR2 YFSETQ. CDR3 sequence reads: CASSQLARAPYNEQFF. CDR3 DNA sequence: TGCGCCAGCAGCCAGCTTGCCAGGGCCCCCTACAATGAGCAGTTCTTC.

The J gene is TRBJ2-1, the V gene TRBV29-1; D is unresolved. The CDR3 covers 12 residues. V lost 7 bases, J lost 2 bases, and 9 bases lay in between. Per the germline V gene, CDR1 is SQVTM and CDR2 is ANQGSEA. CDR3 coding DNA: TGCAGCGAGACCCGGGCCTACAATGAGCAGTTCTTC. This translates into CSETRAYNEQFF.